The T cell receptor (beta chain) described here comes from a study of T cell responses to AZD1222 COVID-19 vaccine. This CDR3 is built from 16 residues. Trimming removed 2 bases at V and 7 bases at J, with 17 bases between. CDR1 and CDR2 (germline): MDHEN, SYDVKM. Some clones are missing from TCRdb's copy, which holds only in-frame ones; the method was immunoSEQ multiplex PCR. The table has some 110,000 clones, 89% seen once. About this clone itself: Its target is not known.

Findings and caveats of the study: Recipients of AZD1222 seropositive at baseline numbered only 5 or 6.

The source of this sequence is an adult in good health. This chain connects TRBV28 to TRBJ1-4; D gene unclear. The sample was peripheral blood, taken on day 0 of AZD1222 vaccination. The CDR3 bases are TGTGCCAGCAGTTTACCCTCTAGCGGCTTGGGTGAAAAACTGTTTTTT. Amino acid sequence: CASSLPSSGLGEKLFF.